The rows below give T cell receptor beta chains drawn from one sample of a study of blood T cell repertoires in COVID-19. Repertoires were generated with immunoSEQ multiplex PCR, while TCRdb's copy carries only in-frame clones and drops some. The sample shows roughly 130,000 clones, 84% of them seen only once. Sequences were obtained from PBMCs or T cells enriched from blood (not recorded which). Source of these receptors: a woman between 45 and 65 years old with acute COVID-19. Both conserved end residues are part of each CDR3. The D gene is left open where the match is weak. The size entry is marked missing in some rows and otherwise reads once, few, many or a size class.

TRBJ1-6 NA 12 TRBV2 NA CASSEGNSPLHF TGTGCCAGCAGTGAGGGCAATTCACCCCTCCACTTT
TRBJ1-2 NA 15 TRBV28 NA CASSTGEAPGYGYTF TGTGCCAGCAGTACTGGGGAGGCTCCGGGCTATGGCTACACCTTC
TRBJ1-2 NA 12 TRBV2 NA CASSSTDYGYTF TGTGCCAGCAGTTCGACAGACTATGGCTACACCTTC
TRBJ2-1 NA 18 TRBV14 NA CASSQGRRRLESYNEQFF TGTGCCAGCAGCCAAGGCCGAAGGAGACTAGAGTCCTACAATGAGCAGTTCTTC
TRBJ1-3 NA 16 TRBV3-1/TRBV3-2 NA CASSHRGHNSGNTIYF TGTGCCAGCAGCCACCGGGGACACAACTCTGGAAACACCATATATTTT
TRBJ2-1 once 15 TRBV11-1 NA CASSSAPLAYNEQFF TGTGCCAGCAGCTCCGCACCCCTGGCATACAATGAGCAGTTCTTC
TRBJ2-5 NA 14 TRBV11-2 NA CASSFSGSQETQYF TGTGCCAGCAGCTTCTCCGGGAGCCAAGAGACCCAGTACTTC
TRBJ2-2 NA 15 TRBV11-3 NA CASSFGFRGTGELFF TGTGCCAGCAGCTTTGGGTTTAGGGGCACCGGGGAGCTGTTTTTT
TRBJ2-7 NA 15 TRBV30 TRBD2 CAWSPTSGGSYEQYF TGTGCCTGGAGTCCGACTAGCGGAGGCTCCTACGAGCAGTACTTC
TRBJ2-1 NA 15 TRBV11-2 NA CASSPLASGYNEQFF TGTGCCAGCAGCCCCCTAGCATCCGGCTATAATGAGCAGTTCTTC
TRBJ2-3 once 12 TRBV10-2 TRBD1 CASGTGSDTQYF TGCGCCAGCGGGACAGGGTCGGATACGCAGTATTTT
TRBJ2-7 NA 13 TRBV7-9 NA CASSLDSSYEQYF TGTGCCAGCAGCTTAGACAGCTCCTACGAGCAGTACTTC
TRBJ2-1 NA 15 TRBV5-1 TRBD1 CASSARGLEGNEQFF TGCGCCAGCAGCGCCAGGGGGCTCGAAGGCAATGAGCAGTTCTTC
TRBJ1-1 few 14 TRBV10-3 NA CAISRGLSDTEAFF TGTGCCATCAGTAGAGGGTTGTCGGACACTGAAGCTTTCTTT
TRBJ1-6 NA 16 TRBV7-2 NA CASSKERARFSSPLHF TGTGCCAGCAGTAAAGAGAGGGCGAGGTTTAGTTCACCCCTCCACTTT
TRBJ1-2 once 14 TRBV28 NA CASRIRGSNYGYTF TGTGCCAGCAGGATACGGGGTTCTAACTATGGCTACACCTTC
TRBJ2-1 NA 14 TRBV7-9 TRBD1 CASSYRQGADEQFF TGTGCCAGCAGTTACCGACAGGGGGCCGATGAGCAGTTCTTC
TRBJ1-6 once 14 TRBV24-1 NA CATSVVEWLSPLHF TGTGCCACCAGTGTCGTTGAGTGGTTATCACCCCTCCACTTT
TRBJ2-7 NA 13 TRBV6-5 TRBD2 CASRYTGGEEQYF TGTGCCAGCAGGTATACGGGGGGGGAAGAGCAGTACTTC
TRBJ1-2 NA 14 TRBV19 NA CASTPTGPLYGYTF TGTGCCAGTACCCCCACAGGCCCTCTTTATGGCTACACCTTC
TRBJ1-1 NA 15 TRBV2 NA CASSALVGQNTEAFF TGTGCCAGCAGTGCTTTAGTGGGACAGAACACTGAAGCTTTCTTT
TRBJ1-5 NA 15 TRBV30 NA CAWSVRRSSGQPQHF TGTGCCTGGAGTGTAAGGCGTTCCTCAGGCCAGCCCCAGCATTTT
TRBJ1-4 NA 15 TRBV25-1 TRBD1 CASSEVGTGNEKLFF TGTGCCAGCAGTGAAGTCGGGACAGGGAATGAAAAACTGTTTTTT
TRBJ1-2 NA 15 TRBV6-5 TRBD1 CASSRQGEGYYGYTF TGTGCCAGCAGTAGACAGGGGGAAGGTTACTATGGCTACACCTTC
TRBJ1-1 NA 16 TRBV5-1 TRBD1 CASSLALQGEKLVAFF TGCGCCAGCAGCTTGGCCTTGCAGGGGGAAAAATTGGTAGCTTTCTTT
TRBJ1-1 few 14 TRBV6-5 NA CASSYLYRAPEAFF TGTGCCAGCAGTTACTTATACAGGGCGCCTGAAGCTTTCTTT
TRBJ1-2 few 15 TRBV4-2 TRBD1 CASSLDGQGNYGYTF TGTGCCAGCAGCCTCGATGGACAGGGGAACTATGGCTACACCTTC